This T cell receptor (beta chain) emerged from a study of CXCR4 blockade with PD-1 therapy in pancreatic cancer. This clone rates as medium-sized. The germline gives CDR1 MGHRA, CDR2 YSYEKL. The CDR3 covers 16 residues. V was clipped by 3 bases and J by 3 bases, with 17 bases between them. Data came from immunoSEQ multiplex PCR; TCRdb stores just in-frame clones and leaves some out. Of about 6,000 clones listed, 35% to 40% are singletons. The sequence came from a human donor with pancreatic ductal adenocarcinoma. Sequences were obtained from tumor tissue. V gene TRBV4-1 combines with J gene TRBJ2-5; D might be TRBD1 (6 bases). The CDR3 spells CASSQDLRAGEETQYF. As DNA, the CDR3 is TGCGCCAGCAGCCAGGACCTCCGCGCAGGGGAAGAGACCCAGTACTTC.